This T cell receptor beta chain was obtained from a study of T cell responses to AZD1222 COVID-19 vaccine. Notes on the study in general: Nearly half of spike-specific TCRs reportedly target variant regions that are unmutated in the B.1.351 and B.1.1.7 variants. Baseline antibody screening turned up just a handful of seropositive AZD1222 recipients.

This clone has just one count. The antigen is undetermined. Assay: immunoSEQ multiplex PCR; the TCRdb copy retains only in-frame clones and omits some. The data contain 110,000 or so clones, 80% to 90% of them singletons. There are 17 residues in the CDR3. Trimming removed 4 bases from V and 3 bases from J, with 21 bases in between. Germline assignment: CDR1 SGHTS and CDR2 YDEGEE. This clonotype was sampled from an adult who received the AZD1222 COVID-19 vaccine. The chain combines TRBV5-8 with TRBJ2-3; perhaps D is TRBD1 or TRBD2 (6 bases each). The material was peripheral blood, obtained 28 days after the second AZD1222 dose. CDR3 coding DNA: TGTGCCAGCAGCAAAGCGGGCCTAAAGAGGGGGACAGATACGCAGTATTTT. This sequence encodes CASSKAGLKRGTDTQYF.